This entry describes one T cell receptor beta chain. The sample originates from a study of blood T cell repertoires in COVID-19. Study in general: Acute and convalescent COVID-19 specimens originated in the United States, Italy and Spain. In each case, the material was cDNA or gDNA derived from T cells, B-cell-depleted T cells, or PBMCs.

Clones were read by immunoSEQ multiplex PCR, and TCRdb kept only the in-frame ones, dropping some. The sample lists about 300,000 clones; more than 70% were seen once. The sequence derives from a woman aged 25 to 45 who had recovered from COVID-19. Sequencing was carried out using peripheral blood.

CDR3 bases: TGTGCCAGCAGCTCGGGGGTAACCGAGACCCAGTACTTC. Protein sequence: CASSSGVTETQYF. This chain uses TRBV7-3 with TRBJ2-5, with D perhaps TRBD2 (6 bases). Germline CDR1 and CDR2: SGHTA and FQGTGA. The V end was cut by 4 bases, the J end by 5 bases, with 11 bases between. CDR3 length equals 13 residues.